The 21 T cell receptor beta chains given below trace back to one sample, sequenced in a study of monozygotic twins with inflammatory bowel disease. TCRdb re-called the 5' RACE reads, yielding one record per CDR3 amino acid sequence without DNA. Found here are a few hundred thousand distinct CDR3 sequences; the top ten clones hold less than 6.5%. Sequenced: blood. The receptors derive from a human donor with ulcerative colitis or Crohn's disease, or a healthy co-twin of an affected twin (not recorded which).

This sequence joins TRBV12-3 or TRBV12-4 and TRBJ2-7; the D gene TCRdb calls, TRBD1, cannot be checked with no DNA. This CDR3 contains 14 residues. This CDR3 reads CASSLDPSRGVQYF.

The CDR3 spells CASSLKRGTSGIIGSTGELFF. The gene calls are TRBV7-3 and TRBJ2-2; TCRdb picks TRBD2, but there is no DNA to check that call. CDR3 length: 21 amino acids. CDR1 is SGHTA, CDR2 FQGTGA, per germline.

This chain connects TRBV3-1 to TRBJ2-3. This CDR3 is 16 amino acids long. Germline loops: CDR1 LGHDT, CDR2 YNNKEL (reference sequence). Here the CDR3 reads CASSYYATTNTDTQYF.

The chain joins TRBV20-1 to TRBJ2-3; the D gene TCRdb calls, TRBD1, cannot be checked with no DNA. CDR1 is DFQATT, CDR2 SNEGSKA, per germline (reference sequence). The CDR3 consists of 15 residues. CDR3 protein: CSARGWTGRTDTQYF.

The chain combines TRBV20-1 with TRBJ2-3; TCRdb's D call of TRBD1 is untestable without DNA. The length of the CDR3 is 11 residues. Germline-derived CDR1 and CDR2 are DFQATT and SNEGSKA (reference sequence). Here the CDR3 reads CSAPAPDTQYF.

The rearrangement links TRBV7-2 to TRBJ1-2. Looked up from germline, CDR1 is SGHTA and CDR2 is FQGNSA. This CDR3 has 14 residues. CDR3: CASSFNSVSFGYTF.

The chain has TRBV10-3 and TRBJ2-1; TCRdb calls TRBD2, which cannot be checked without DNA. The germline V gene encodes CDR1 ENHRY and CDR2 SYGVKD. The CDR3 contains 14 residues. CDR3 amino acids: CATVRLAGVDEQFF.

This chain uses TRBV19 with TRBJ1-5. This CDR3 spans 16 amino acids. Germline values: CDR1 LNHDA, CDR2 SQIVND (reference sequence). This chain's CDR3 is CASSLVGRDSNQPQHF.

V usage is TRBV4-3 and J usage is TRBJ2-4. The CDR3 covers 15 residues. Germline CDR1 and CDR2: LGHNA and YSLEER. The CDR3 protein is CASSQDGSDKNIQYF.

The genes are TRBV7-2 and TRBJ2-3; checking the TCRdb D call of TRBD2 is not possible without DNA. The CDR3 contains 16 residues. Germline CDR1 reads SGHTA; CDR2 reads FQGNSA. The CDR3 is CASSRTSGEFQGTQYF.

The CDR3: CASSPSRKAGGRETQYF. V is TRBV11-2 and J is TRBJ2-5; there is no DNA to check the TCRdb D call of TRBD2. Germline V gives CDR1 SGHAT, CDR2 FQNNGV. This CDR3 is 17 amino acids long.

The CDR3 sequence: CSVYGAWTGELFF. This chain uses TRBV29-1 with TRBJ2-2; TCRdb's assignment of TRBD1 cannot be checked, as there is no DNA. The CDR3 sequence is 13 residues long. CDR1 is SQVTM and CDR2 is ANQGSEA in the germline V gene.

This chain links TRBV10-3 with TRBJ2-3. The CDR3 sequence is 12 residues long. The germline CDR1 and CDR2 sequences are ENHRY and SYGVKD. CDR3 in amino acids: CAISRSTDTQYF.

CDR3 region: CASRVRRDTLFPGANVLTF. This chain connects TRBV11-2 to TRBJ2-6; no DNA is available, so the TRBD1 call from TCRdb remains unchecked. Germline values: CDR1 SGHAT, CDR2 FQNNGV. The length of the CDR3 is 19 residues.

V usage is TRBV5-1 and J usage is TRBJ1-6; the TCRdb D gene call, TRBD1, has no DNA to confirm it. The CDR3 spans 15 residues. Looked up from germline, CDR1 is SGHRS and CDR2 is YFSETQ. The CDR3 is CASSSGQGRVSPLHF.

The chain combines TRBV5-4 with TRBJ2-1; TCRdb proposes TRBD1, but this gene call is untestable without DNA. Germline V gene data show CDR1 as SGHNT and CDR2 as YYREEE (reference sequence). The CDR3 is 15 residues long. The CDR3 is CASPSAGQTYNEQFF.

The chain has TRBV21-1 and TRBJ2-2; without DNA, the TCRdb call of TRBD1 cannot be checked. TRBV21-1 is noted as a pseudogene. CDR3 length: 16 residues. CDR3 in amino acids: CASSKRDRNNTGELFF.

V and J are TRBV12-3 or TRBV12-4 and TRBJ1-5; the TCRdb D gene call, TRBD1, has no DNA to confirm it. This CDR3 contains 14 residues. The CDR3 is CASLGQGRDQPQHF.

The chain couples TRBV10-2 to TRBJ2-7; TCRdb's D call of TRBD2 is untestable without DNA. This CDR3 contains 12 residues. CDR1 WSHSY and CDR2 SAAADI come from the germline V gene. The CDR3 here is CASRTWEGEQYF.

The chain carries TRBV5-5 and TRBJ1-4; TCRdb names TRBD1, which stays unverified in the absence of DNA. The CDR3 totals 15 residues. The germline V gene encodes CDR1 SGHKS and CDR2 YYEKEE (reference sequence). CDR3 protein: CASSRRDSRNEKLFF.

The V gene is TRBV7-2, the J gene TRBJ2-1. This CDR3 is built from 16 residues. Germline-derived CDR1 and CDR2 are SGHTA and FQGNSA. CDR3 sequence reads: CASSLALQGANNEQFF.